The 22 T cell receptor beta chains below all came from one sample that was sequenced in a study of CD8 T cells in Susac syndrome. RNA in amounts of roughly 0.5 to 1 ug was reverse transcribed with random hexamers. In TCRdb, the immunoSEQ multiplex PCR reads were re-called with MiXCR into one record per CDR3 protein. Of roughly 180,000 distinct CDR3 sequences in the sample, roughly 92% were seen once. Sequenced: CD4+ T cells from PBMCs. These receptor sequences come from a human donor with multiple sclerosis.

The chain is built from TRBV2 and TRBJ2-5; D gene unclear. CDR1 and CDR2 from the germline V gene are SNHLY and FYNNEI. The ends were cut back, 7 bases at V and 2 bases at J, with 11 bases in the middle. This CDR3 region has 13 residues. CDR3 nucleotides: TGTGCCAGCAAATATACTAATCAAGAGACCCAGTACTTC. The encoded protein is CASKYTNQETQYF.

This clonotype was seen more than once but under ten times. The rearrangement uses TRBV7-2 and TRBJ2-5, with 8 bases fitting TRBD2. The CDR3 consists of 15 residues. Trimming removed 2 bases from V and 5 bases from J; junction bases left unmatched: 7. Germline V lookup: CDR1 SGHTA, CDR2 FQGNSA. The CDR3 here is CASSLRPAGVETQYF. In DNA form, the CDR3 reads TGTGCCAGCAGCTTACGCCCAGCGGGAGTGGAGACCCAGTACTTC.

Turning to this clonotype: A read error may account for a junction end that differs from germline. This chain connects TRBV28 to TRBJ1-5, with unresolved D. This CDR3 contains 13 residues. Germline values: CDR1 MDHEN, CDR2 SYDVKM. This chain's CDR3 is CASSPSPNQPQRF. DNA of the CDR3: TGTGCCAGCAGTCCATCCCCTAATCAGCCCCAGCGTTTT.

The gene calls are TRBV5-1 and TRBJ2-3; D not resolved. This CDR3 has 13 residues. V was shortened by 6 bases and J by 3 bases, with 11 bases between the two germline ends. The germline CDR1 and CDR2 sequences are SGHRS and YFSETQ. The CDR3 region is CASTKDQTDTQYF. CDR3 sequence (DNA): TGCGCCAGCACCAAGGACCAGACAGATACGCAGTATTTT.

The J gene is TRBJ2-1, the V gene TRBV5-1; D might be TRBD2 (7 bases). The ends were cut back, 2 bases at V and 8 bases at J, with 17 bases in the middle. Germline CDR1 is SGHRS and CDR2 is YFSETQ. The CDR3 is 15 residues long. For the CDR3, the DNA is TGCGCCAGCAGCTTAGGGGCGGGGGCCGGGGATGAGCAGTTCTTC. It specifies CASSLGAGAGDEQFF. Based on the CDR3 plus reference TRBV5-1 and TRBJ2-1, the full variable domain is KAGVTQTPRYLIKTRGQQVTLSCSPISGHRSVSWYQQTPGQGLQFLFEYFSETQRNKGNFPGRFSGRQFSNSRSEMNVSTLELGDSALYLCASSLGAGAGDEQFFGPGTRLTVL.

The chain uses TRBV20-1 and TRBJ1-5; no reliable D call. From germline, CDR1 is DFQATT and CDR2 SNEGSKA (reference sequence). This CDR3 is built from 13 residues. V dropped 1 base and J dropped 4 bases, with 8 bases sitting between them. The CDR3: CSARVEGNQPQHF. The CDR3, as DNA: TGCAGTGCTAGAGTCGAAGGGAATCAGCCCCAGCATTTT.

V gene TRBV27 combines with J gene TRBJ2-2; 7 nucleotides align to TRBD2. The CDR3 is 15 residues long. Germline CDR1 is MNHEY and CDR2 is SMNVEV (reference sequence). The V and J ends lost 7 bases and 2 bases, in that order; junction bases with no gene match: 7. In nucleotides, the CDR3 is TGTGCCAGCACGGGGGGTTTACTAAACACCGGGGAGCTGTTTTTT. The encoded protein is CASTGGLLNTGELFF.

The chain carries TRBV18 and TRBJ2-7; tentative D call: TRBD1 (6 bases). Germline CDR1 reads KGHSH; CDR2 reads LQKENI. This CDR3 has 13 amino acids. V was pared by 2 bases and J by 2 bases, with 7 bases between. This CDR3 is CASSPRTAYEQYF. The CDR3 coding sequence is TGTGCCAGCTCACCAAGGACAGCCTACGAGCAGTACTTC.

A word on this clonotype: A read error may produce the germline difference seen at one junction end. CDR3 DNA: TGTGCTAGCAGCACAGACCAAGAGACCCAGTACTTC. Encoded protein: CASSTDQETQYF. The rearrangement uses TRBV7-7 and TRBJ2-5; D gene ambiguous. The CDR3 extends over 12 amino acids. The germline gives CDR1 SSHAT, CDR2 FNYEAQ (reference sequence). Full variable domain (rest looked up from reference TRBV7-7 and TRBJ2-5): GAGVSQSPRYKVTKRGQDVTLRCDPISSHATLYWYQQALGQGPEFLTYFNYEAQPDKSGLPSDRFSAERPEGSISTLTIQRTEQRDSAMYRCASSTDQETQYFGPGTRLLVL.

V is TRBV6-1 and J is TRBJ2-2; D not certain. From germline, CDR1 is MNHNS and CDR2 SASEGT. With 7 bases removed from V and 0 bases from J, the gap between germline ends came to 9 bases. The CDR3 is 14 amino acids. Here the CDR3 reads CASNRLANTGELFF. The DNA for the CDR3 is TGTGCCAGCAACCGACTCGCGAACACCGGGGAGCTGTTTTTT.

This clonotype was detected only a few times. The chain combines TRBV12-3 or TRBV12-4 with TRBJ1-1; D is uncertain. V was trimmed by 5 bases and J by 1 base, leaving 8 bases between them. The CDR3 covers 13 residues. The CDR3 sequence is CASSLRQNTEAFF. DNA of the CDR3: TGTGCCAGCAGTCTGCGACAGAACACTGAAGCTTTCTTT.

This rearrangement joins TRBV5-1 to TRBJ2-5; TRBD2 is a possible D gene (5 bases). The CDR3 covers 13 residues. Germline-derived CDR1 and CDR2 are SGHRS and YFSETQ. V was clipped by 5 bases and J by 1 base, with 9 bases between them. This chain's CDR3 is CASRRDTQETQYF. CDR3 in DNA: TGCGCCAGCAGGAGGGATACCCAAGAGACCCAGTACTTC.

The chain carries TRBV7-8 and TRBJ2-5; D assignment may be TRBD1 or TRBD2 (5 bases each). V was clipped by 4 bases and J by 5 bases, with 20 bases between them. Germline V gene lookup returns CDR1 SGHVS and CDR2 FQNEAQ. CDR3 length: 16 amino acids. CDR3 protein: CASSSQRWDRRETQYF. The CDR3 DNA follows: TGTGCCAGCAGCTCCCAAAGATGGGACCGCCGGGAGACCCAGTACTTC.

V and J are TRBV21-1 and TRBJ1-4; the table's D gene call, TRBD1, was not cross checked with the DNA. TRBV21-1 is tagged as a pseudogene. CDR3 length equals 14 residues. The CDR3 protein is CASSQGTVNEKLFF. For the CDR3, the DNA is TGTGCCAGCAGCCAGGGGACCGTGAATGAAAAACTGTTTTTT.

The chain uses TRBV24-1 and TRBJ2-7; TRBD1 agrees at 8 bases. The CDR3 spans 16 residues. Unmatched junction bases numbered 5, after V lost 2 bases and J lost 0 bases. The germline CDR1 and CDR2 sequences are KGHDR and SFDVKD. The CDR3 coding sequence is TGTGCCACCAGTGATTCCAGACAGGGGAGCTCCTACGAGCAGTACTTC. As protein: CATSDSRQGSSYEQYF.

This clonotype was recorded a few times. CDR3 in DNA: TGTGCCAGCAGTTTAGCGGGTCAGCCCCAGCATTTT. Its protein is CASSLAGQPQHF. The chain uses TRBV27 and TRBJ1-5, with D unresolved. Germline assignment: CDR1 MNHEY and CDR2 SMNVEV (reference sequence). The length of the CDR3 is 12 residues. Deletions cut 2 bases from V and 6 bases from J, with 5 bases between.

This chain joins TRBV5-1 and TRBJ2-5; 7 nucleotides match TRBD2. The CDR3 contains 14 residues. The trim removed 4 bases at V and 1 base at J, leaving 4 bases unmatched. Germline loops: CDR1 SGHRS, CDR2 YFSETQ. The CDR3 here is CASSTTSSQETQYF. The CDR3 DNA follows: TGCGCCAGCAGCACGACTAGCAGCCAAGAGACCCAGTACTTC.

This chain links TRBV6-6 with TRBJ2-7; D perhaps matches TRBD2 (6 bases). This CDR3 is built from 15 residues. Germline CDR1 reads MNHNY; CDR2 reads SVGAGI (reference sequence). V gave up 2 bases and J gave up 4 bases, with 15 bases separating them. This CDR3 is CASSYPPGGEYEQYF. DNA for the CDR3: TGTGCCAGCAGTTACCCACCGGGCGGGGAGTACGAGCAGTACTTC.

This rearrangement joins TRBV3-1 to TRBJ2-7; possibly TRBD1 or TRBD2 for D (5 bases each). Germline CDR1 reads LGHDT; CDR2 reads YNNKEL (reference sequence). The CDR3 is 14 amino acids. The V end lost 1 base, the J end lost 3 bases, and 10 bases lay between the germline ends. The CDR3 DNA is TGTGCCAGCAGCCAAGGGGGACGGTTCTACGAGCAGTACTTC. Protein: CASSQGGRFYEQYF.

This chain joins TRBV19 and TRBJ1-5; no firm D call. Germline V gene lookup returns CDR1 LNHDA and CDR2 SQIVND (reference sequence). The length of the CDR3 is 16 residues. With 3 bases removed from V and 5 bases from J, the gap between germline ends came to 17 bases. CDR3 amino acids: CASSIYSGESDQPQHF. CDR3 sequence (DNA): TGTGCCAGTAGTATTTATTCCGGCGAGTCGGATCAGCCCCAGCATTTT.

The gene calls are TRBV7-9 and TRBJ1-1; no firm D call. The CDR3 runs 17 residues. CDR1 and CDR2 (germline): SEHNR, FQNEAQ (reference sequence). The ends were cut back, 1 base at V and 0 bases at J, with 15 bases in the middle. CDR3 coding DNA: TGTGCCAGCAGCTTAGAGAACCAGGCATGGATGAACACTGAAGCTTTCTTT. It is translated as CASSLENQAWMNTEAFF.

The J gene is TRBJ2-5, the V gene TRBV11-2, with D possibly matching TRBD1 (5 bases). Trimming left V 4 bases short and J 4 bases short, with 10 bases between. This CDR3 has 13 residues. CDR1 and CDR2 from the germline V gene are SGHAT and FQNNGV. CDR3 loop: CASSSARGETQYF. CDR3 in DNA: TGTGCCAGCAGCTCTGCTAGGGGAGAGACCCAGTACTTC.